The clone carrying this T cell receptor beta chain has more than one count but fewer than ten. Antigen: not known. These data come from a study of blood T cells in healthy people across ages. Study-wide results and limits: It was not known whether donors were CMV positive (a possible confounder of expanded clonotype changes). Naive CD4+ cells and diversity were both higher in long-lived donors than in aged donors.

The CDR3 extends over 14 amino acids. V lost 0 bases, J lost 4 bases, and 12 bases lay in between. Germline V CDR1 and CDR2: DFQATT, SNEGSKA (reference sequence). Every donor contributed around 10 milliliters of peripheral blood by blood draw. A second PCR of 7 to 11 cycles used a sample-barcoded 5' primer and a J-beta primer mix. TCRdb analysed the 5' RACE reads with MiXCR anew, one entry per CDR3 protein. The sample carries 550,000 to 700,000 distinct CDR3 sequences, about 25% recorded once. This TCR was sampled from a woman aged 70-85 years in good health. The V gene is TRBV20-1, the J gene TRBJ1-1; no clear D gene. Sample: blood. This CDR3 reads CSARDLDSLTEAFF. The CDR3 region has the DNA TGCAGTGCTAGAGATTTGGATTCCCTCACTGAAGCTTTCTTT.